This is a list of T cell receptor beta chains from one sample in a study of blood T cell repertoires in COVID-19. Sequencing used immunoSEQ multiplex PCR; TCRdb keeps in-frame clones, though not all of them. The sample has around 270,000 clones; around 87% are singletons. What was sequenced was peripheral blood. The receptors shown here come from a woman aged 50 to 60 with acute or convalescent COVID-19. The CDR3 runs from the conserved cysteine through the conserved F or W. The order of the fields is clone size, J gene, V gene, CDR3 protein. Clone size is given for some rows only: seen once, a few or many times, or a class if the clone is expanded.

NA TRBJ2-7 TRBV7-9 CASSTLRASTYEQYF
NA TRBJ2-2 TRBV5-1 CASSLGLASGELFF
NA TRBJ1-5 TRBV29-1 CSVVPGGGQPQHF
once TRBJ1-6 TRBV28 CASSSRDRGRNSPLHF
NA TRBJ2-5 TRBV18 CASSPEGTQYF
NA TRBJ1-5 TRBV18 CASSPGTGANQPQHF
NA TRBJ2-7 TRBV4-1 CASSQDITRGTEQYF
NA TRBJ1-5 TRBV18 CASSPTAGTGAGQPQHF
NA TRBJ1-1 TRBV6-2/TRBV6-3 CASSYTTKGEQVKNTEAFF
once TRBJ1-5 TRBV6-5 CASSRTGNQPQHF
NA TRBJ1-5 TRBV19 CASSTGPYQPQHF
NA TRBJ1-1 TRBV6-5 CAAARTRTLGAFF
NA TRBJ1-5 TRBV24-1 CATSDSRQGKQPQHF
NA TRBJ2-3 TRBV28 CASSLWASGRVADTQYF
NA TRBJ1-6 TRBV5-5 CASSLVGRGESPLHF
NA TRBJ1-1 TRBV18 CASSLEPGVDGTEAFF
few TRBJ1-3 TRBV9 CASSLTTGAGNTIYF
NA TRBJ2-7 TRBV27 CASSPYLGQGKQQYF
NA TRBJ2-7 TRBV15 CATRGAGESYEQYF
NA TRBJ1-4 TRBV28 CASSPADRADEKLFF
NA TRBJ1-6 TRBV5-4 CASSPRDRGQNSPLHF
NA TRBJ1-5 TRBV5-5 CASSLDGDSNQPQHF
NA TRBJ1-1 TRBV7-9 CASSLFREGTEAFF
NA TRBJ2-3 TRBV6-1 CASLTVDTQYF
NA TRBJ2-2 TRBV3-1/TRBV3-2 CASSSLIDSPNTGELFF
NA TRBJ2-5 TRBV7-2 CASSSYSGRRRETQYF
NA TRBJ1-2 TRBV28 CASSFAGGAHYGYTF
NA TRBJ1-4 TRBV27 CASRAGNEKLFF
NA TRBJ1-6 TRBV9 CASSPHSQAANSPLHF
NA TRBJ1-2 TRBV2 CASSEMAGGNYGYTF
NA TRBJ2-1 TRBV7-3 CASSSIHGLAKQFF
NA TRBJ1-2 TRBV7-9 CASSSTGLRDNYGYTF